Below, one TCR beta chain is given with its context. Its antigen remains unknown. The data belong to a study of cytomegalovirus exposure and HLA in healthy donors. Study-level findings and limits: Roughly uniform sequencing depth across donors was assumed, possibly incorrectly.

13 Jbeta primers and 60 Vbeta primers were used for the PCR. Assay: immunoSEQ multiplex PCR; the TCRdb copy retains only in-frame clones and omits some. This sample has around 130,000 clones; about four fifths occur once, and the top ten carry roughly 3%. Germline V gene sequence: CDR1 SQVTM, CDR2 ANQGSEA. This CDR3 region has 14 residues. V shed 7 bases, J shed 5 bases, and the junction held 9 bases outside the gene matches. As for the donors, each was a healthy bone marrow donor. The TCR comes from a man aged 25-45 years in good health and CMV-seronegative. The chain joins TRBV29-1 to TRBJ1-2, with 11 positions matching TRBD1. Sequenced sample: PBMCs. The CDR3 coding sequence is TGCAGCGCCTATCACCGGGACAGGGGGTATGGCTACACCTTC. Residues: CSAYHRDRGYGYTF.